One sample yielded the 4 T cell receptor beta chains listed below, sequenced in a study of cytomegalovirus exposure and HLA in healthy donors. PCR employed 60 Vbeta and 13 Jbeta primers. Sequenced by immunoSEQ multiplex PCR; TCRdb stores in-frame clones only, minus some. The sample carries 90,000 to 140,000 clones, around 70% recorded once. Input material: PBMCs. Receptors were obtained from a middle-aged man in good health and CMV-seronegative.

V and J are TRBV11-1 and TRBJ2-7; 8 bases align to TRBD1. The CDR3 spans 14 residues. CDR1 and CDR2 (germline): SGHAT, FQDESV (reference sequence). Trimming removed 3 bases from V and 3 bases from J; junction bases left unmatched: 4. The CDR3 protein is CASSFGGQDYEQYF. CDR3 sequence (DNA): TGTGCCAGCAGCTTTGGGGGACAGGACTACGAGCAGTACTTC.

This clone has a handful of counts. The chain links TRBV28 to TRBJ1-2; the D gene is possibly TRBD1 (5 bases). Germline V lookup: CDR1 MDHEN, CDR2 SYDVKM. The CDR3 is 13 residues long. The V end lost 2 bases, the J end lost 5 bases, and 9 bases lay between the germline ends. Here the CDR3 reads CASSLGGGYGYTF. The CDR3 coding sequence is TGTGCCAGCAGTTTAGGGGGAGGGTATGGCTACACCTTC.

This chain links TRBV7-9 with TRBJ1-2; maybe TRBD1 (5 bases). Germline CDR1 SEHNR, CDR2 FQNEAQ (reference sequence). V lost 7 bases and J lost 5, with 17 bases in between. This CDR3 comprises 14 residues. CDR3 DNA: TGTGCCAGCAACCTAGAAGACAGAGAATATGGCTACACCTTC. Translating it yields CASNLEDREYGYTF.

This clone has a handful of counts. This chain links TRBV4-3 with TRBJ1-1; TRBD1 matches at 10 bases. The J segment lost 1 base and the V segment lost 5 bases, leaving 7 bases of the junction unmatched. This CDR3 has 16 residues. Germline-derived CDR1 and CDR2 are LGHNA and YSLEER. The CDR3 DNA sequence: TGCGCCAGCAGCAAGGGGACAGGGGTGGGGAACACTGAAGCTTTCTTT. Its protein product is CASSKGTGVGNTEAFF.